The rows below give T cell receptor beta chains drawn from one sample of a study of T cell clones after liver transplantation. Assay: immunoSEQ multiplex PCR; the TCRdb copy retains only in-frame clones and omits some. The table shows 50,000 to 70,000 clones, with around 70% occurring only once. This sample comprised CD4+ T cells from blood, obtained at the roughly 16-month timepoint. The receptors come from a human patient who received a liver transplant. The T cells may partly be graft donor cells. Each CDR3 is given with its conserved first and last residue. D genes are given only for firm matches.

cdr3_length,d_call,j_call,v_call,cdr3_aa,cdr3_nt
16,TRBD2,TRBJ2-3,TRBV6-4,CASSVLAGPGTDTQYF,TGTGCCAGCAGCGTGCTAGCGGGTCCTGGCACAGATACGCAGTATTTT
13,.,TRBJ1-2,TRBV7-2,CASSNRDIDGYTF,TGTGCCAGCAGCAACCGGGACATCGATGGCTACACCTTC
16,.,TRBJ2-5,TRBV5-4,CASSLASGQGRETQYF,TGTGCCAGCAGCTTGGCCAGCGGTCAGGGTAGGGAGACCCAGTACTTC
13,.,TRBJ1-2,TRBV7-2,CASSLGAWDGYTF,TGTGCCAGCAGCTTAGGGGCCTGGGATGGCTACACCTTC
14,.,TRBJ2-7,TRBV13,CASSLAGPVYEQYF,TGTGCCAGCAGCTTGGCGGGACCTGTCTACGAGCAGTACTTC
13,.,TRBJ1-1,TRBV28,CASSLRHPPEAFF,TGTGCCAGCAGTTTACGACATCCGCCTGAAGCTTTCTTT
16,.,TRBJ1-1,TRBV15,CATSKGHLALNTEAFF,TGTGCCACCAGCAAGGGACATCTAGCCTTGAACACTGAAGCTTTCTTT
13,.,TRBJ1-6,TRBV29-1,CSVGDGGVSPLHF,TGCAGCGTTGGGGACGGGGGAGTTTCACCCCTCCACTTT
15,.,TRBJ1-3,TRBV19,CASSTTGISGNTIYF,TGTGCCAGTAGCACCACAGGGATATCTGGAAACACCATATATTTT
18,TRBD2,TRBJ2-1,TRBV5-1,CASSPGGTSGISYNEQFF,TGCGCCAGCAGCCCCGGGGGGACTAGCGGGATTAGCTACAATGAGCAGTTCTTC
15,.,TRBJ1-1,TRBV5-1,CASSLDGGRNTEAFF,TGCGCCAGCAGCTTGGACGGGGGGCGCAACACTGAAGCTTTCTTT
12,TRBD1,TRBJ1-4,TRBV6-6,CASSRQGEKLFF,TGTGCCAGCAGCCGACAGGGTGAAAAACTGTTTTTT
14,.,TRBJ1-4,TRBV6-1,CASTGRTDNEKLFF,TGTGCCAGCACCGGGAGGACAGATAATGAAAAACTGTTTTTT
15,.,TRBJ2-3,TRBV5-8,CASSLRGPGTDTQYF,TGTGCCAGCAGCTTGAGGGGTCCTGGGACAGATACGCAGTATTTT